This TCR beta chain is from a study of shared clonotypes between healthy human individuals. Study information: The study used three CD4 naive, three CD4 memory, two CD8 naive and one CD8 memory plate per donor.

Positive CCR7 selection of CD45RO-negative cells yielded the naive CD8 cells, and terminally differentiated effector memory CD45RA+ cells were excluded. Note on this clone: The sample has other DNA sequences that encode this CDR3 too.

Trimming took off 3 bases at V and 10 bases at J, with 10 bases between the two ends. The CDR3 runs to 12 residues. In germline, CDR1 is SGHVS, CDR2 FNYEAQ. TCRdb's copy holds only in-frame clones and misses some; the assay was immunoSEQ multiplex PCR. The sample has around 2,000,000 clones; approximately 95% are singletons. The gene calls are TRBV7-6 and TRBJ2-1; D is perhaps TRBD2 (5 bases). The origin of this receptor is a man aged 18 to 30 in good health. The source material was naive CD8+ T cells sorted from blood. The CDR3 DNA is TGTGCCAGCAGCTTTTCAGGCGGGGAGCAGTTCTTC. It specifies CASSFSGGEQFF.